This T cell receptor beta chain derives from a study of HIV-infected patients and healthy controls (dated by TCRdb to the mid-2010s). At the level of the whole study: Although they stayed below normal ranges, CD4 counts in about 90% of the 16 patients rose modestly but significantly after three months of therapy. CD8 counts did not change consistently during early therapy, while the CD4:CD8 ratio increased slightly. The question the study tested was whether immune perturbation and reconstitution could be captured by deep TCR repertoire sequencing of small blood samples from HIV patients. Viral load fell below detection in 11 of 16 patients by the second bleed and in all patients following a further year of therapy. Patients exhibited no overall T-cell lymphocytopenia, and total CDR3 counts per chain were not significantly different from those of controls.

Using SuperScript III with primers targeting the alpha and beta constant regions, 400 to 550 ng of RNA was reverse transcribed. Alpha and beta chain libraries were generated separately via chain-specific third strand synthesis with multiplexing indices. The protocol used a single primer pair to amplify all rearrangements within a chain, which avoided primer bias, and attached molecular barcodes to each cDNA molecule. Purified cDNA was joined by T4 RNA Ligase 1 to a 5' RACE adapter carrying a random hexamer and the SP2 sequencing primer site. Second strand synthesis was primed from the SP2 site with Phusion polymerase, using slow temperature ramps to favor optimal annealing. The 12-nucleotide barcode on each molecule comprised two random hexamer sequences, both introduced before amplification and concatenated. An amplification PCR of approximately 25 cycles with P5s and P7 primers came after a short first PCR that had added P5 and P7 adapter elements plus a second index. The libraries went through roughly 27 PCR cycles in total, were quantified on a Qubit, were sized on a Bioanalyzer, and were diluted to around 4.1 nM. Sequencing of the normalized libraries was done on an Illumina MiSeq using 2 x 250 paired-end kits. Reverse transcription reactions underwent purification over MinElute columns, with elution into around 9.4 ul Tris-Cl. Adapter ligations ran for over 20 hours at 16 degrees C and were afterwards cleaned with AMPure XP beads at a 1:1 ratio. Turning to the authors' computational methods: A modified Decombinator processed the demultiplexed FASTQ files and output V, J, insert and barcode information. Any sequence that shared a barcode yet differed from the dominant sequence was discarded as an error, and the number of original cDNA molecules was estimated by counting barcodes clustered at Levenshtein distance 3. The R packages ineq, vegan, igraph and RCytoscape were used for downstream analyses, with IMGT nomenclature and CDR3 definitions applied. The authors computed V gene usage over distinct sequences and counted each TCR a single time to avoid skew from clonal expansion. Similarity networks connected unique CDR3 amino acid sequences within a donor whenever two sequences differed by a single Levenshtein edit. In the repertoires, a search was made for a compiled set of published HIV-specific CDR3s (roughly 92 alpha, several hundred beta) and CMV-specific CDR3s (approximately 13 alpha, over 250 beta). Lower sequence numbers were not the cause of the decreased diversity in patients, as random subsampling to size-matched repertoires showed. Using fastp at Q25 and MiXCR, TCRdb reprocessed the public reads and kept productive beta chains. Each record represents a unique CDR3 protein, reported with the most common genes and DNA among its rows. The V and J calls shown here were made by TCRdb, not taken from the authors' results. The sample table holds more than 5,500 distinct CDR3 sequences, of which under 30% were seen once. The ten largest clones represent more than 20% of the sample.

Whole blood was used without fractionating the cells, so the repertoire represented all peripheral T cells without sorting. A 2.5 ml sample of peripheral blood was drawn into Tempus tubes for RNA extraction. The first sixteen eligible patients were processed from the enrolled HIV-infected adults, who had not yet received antiretroviral therapy and were about to begin treatment. Patients with febrile or AIDS-related illness, tumors, hepatitis B or C coinfection, immunomodulatory therapy, recent vaccination or treatment interruptions were excluded from enrollment. The TURBO-DNase kit was used to remove leftover genomic DNA, and GLOBINclear was used to deplete globin mRNA. Pretreatment blood from HIV-infected patients was collected just before antiretroviral therapy was started. The CDR3 numbers 15 residues from cysteine through phenylalanine. The retained sequence is limited to the CDR3, 45 bases, with the frame set at the first base.

General study outcomes and caveats: Eight alpha and eight beta V genes showed significantly different mean usage between HIV-infected patients and controls. The study cohorts differed slightly in age and sex profile, but those differences did not account for the observed differences in diversity. Significantly higher mean Gini indices were seen in HIV-infected repertoires than in controls, possibly reflecting oligoclonality. In the samples, alpha-beta chain pairing was left undetermined. In size-matched repertoire data, the apparent post-therapy recovery of the Gini index in HIV-infected patients was not replicated. Sequencing depth was restricted by the use of whole blood, which also prevented the dynamics of distinct T-cell subpopulations from being separated. Only sixteen HIV-infected individuals were processed, which the authors considered a major limit on how widely the findings apply. Healthy control repertoires showed roughly threefold more distinct CDR3s and higher Shannon diversity than untreated HIV+ repertoires. During therapy, HIV-associated CDR3s significantly decreased in frequency, while CMV-associated CDR3s did not change significantly, though most became more frequent. Alpha-chain CDR3s from MAIT cells appeared at high frequency in healthy controls but were severely depleted in HIV+ repertoires. Healthy controls shared more CDR3s between individuals than HIV+ patients, by Jaccard index and by count of highly shared sequences. The study did not determine donor HLA types. Rare events from HIV-infected data received too much weight under size-matching, and comparisons were complicated by unequal numbers of distinct sequences between patients and controls.

Worth noting for this clonotype: Its target antigen remains unknown. Since a much larger clone is just one base distant, this may be a read error.

This TCR derives from an adult with HIV infection. The sample consisted of blood, taken before antiretroviral therapy. The rearrangement joined TRBV12-3 or TRBV12-4 to TRBJ2-4, with the D gene not confidently named. The CDR3: CDSSLRAKVKNIQYF. The DNA sequence reads TGTGACAGCAGTTTAAGGGCGAAAGTCAAAAACATTCAGTACTTC.